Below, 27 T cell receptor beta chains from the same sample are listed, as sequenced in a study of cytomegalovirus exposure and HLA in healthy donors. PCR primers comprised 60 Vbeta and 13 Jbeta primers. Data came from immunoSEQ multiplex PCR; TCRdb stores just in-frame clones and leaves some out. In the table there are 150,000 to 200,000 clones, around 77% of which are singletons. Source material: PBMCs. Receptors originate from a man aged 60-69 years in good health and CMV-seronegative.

CDR3 sequence (DNA): TGTGCCAGCAGCCCTAGACAGGGCGGACAAGGGGAGCAGTACTTC. Translating it yields CASSPRQGGQGEQYF. This rearrangement joins TRBV7-6 to TRBJ2-7, with 7 nucleotides matching TRBD1. V dropped 5 bases and J dropped 7; count of bases not matched to a gene: 14. The CDR3 covers 15 residues. CDR1 and CDR2 from the germline V gene are SGHVS and FNYEAQ.

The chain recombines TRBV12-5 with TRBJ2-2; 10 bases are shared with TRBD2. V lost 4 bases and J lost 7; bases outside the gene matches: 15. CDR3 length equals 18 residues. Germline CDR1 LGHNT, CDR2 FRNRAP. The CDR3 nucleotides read TGTGCTAGTGGTTCCTCCTCCGGGACTAGCGATGATCACGGGGAGCTGTTTTTT. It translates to CASGSSSGTSDDHGELFF.

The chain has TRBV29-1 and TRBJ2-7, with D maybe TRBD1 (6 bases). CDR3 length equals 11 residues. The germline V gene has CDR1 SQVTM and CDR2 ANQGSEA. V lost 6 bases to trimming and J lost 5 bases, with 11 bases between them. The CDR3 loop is CSVENRDEQYF. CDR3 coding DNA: TGCAGCGTCGAGAACAGGGACGAGCAGTACTTC.

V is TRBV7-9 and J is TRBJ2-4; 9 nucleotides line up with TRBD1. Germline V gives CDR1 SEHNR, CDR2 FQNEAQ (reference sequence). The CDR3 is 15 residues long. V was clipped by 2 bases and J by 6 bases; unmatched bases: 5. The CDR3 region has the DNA TGTGCCAGCAGCTTACCCCCGGGACAGGGAAACATTCAGTACTTC. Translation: CASSLPPGQGNIQYF. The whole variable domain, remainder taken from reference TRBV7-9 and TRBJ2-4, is DTGVSQNPRHKITKRGQNVTFRCDPISEHNRLYWYRQTLGQGPEFLTYFQNEAQLEKSRLLSDRFSAERPKGSFSTLEIQRTEQGDSAMYLCASSLPPGQGNIQYFGAGTRLSVL.

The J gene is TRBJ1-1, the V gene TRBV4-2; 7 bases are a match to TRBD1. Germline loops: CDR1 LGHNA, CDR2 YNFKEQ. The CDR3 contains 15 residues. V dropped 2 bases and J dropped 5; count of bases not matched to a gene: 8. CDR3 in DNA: TGTGCCAGCAGCCAAAATGAGGACAGGACAACTGAAGCTTTCTTT. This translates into CASSQNEDRTTEAFF.

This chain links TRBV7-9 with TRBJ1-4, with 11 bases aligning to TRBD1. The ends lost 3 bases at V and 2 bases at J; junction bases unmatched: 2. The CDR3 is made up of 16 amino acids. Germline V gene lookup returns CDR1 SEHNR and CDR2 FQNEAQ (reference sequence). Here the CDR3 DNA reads TGTGCCAGCAGCTTTGGGACAGGGGGGACTAATGAAAAACTGTTTTTT. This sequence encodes CASSFGTGGTNEKLFF.

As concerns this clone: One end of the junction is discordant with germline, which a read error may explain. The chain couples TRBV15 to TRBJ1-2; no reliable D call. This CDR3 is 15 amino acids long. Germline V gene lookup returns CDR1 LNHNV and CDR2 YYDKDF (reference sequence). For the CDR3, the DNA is TGTGCCACCAGCAGAGATATCAGCCCTAACTATGGCTACCCCTTC. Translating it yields CATSRDISPNYGYPF.

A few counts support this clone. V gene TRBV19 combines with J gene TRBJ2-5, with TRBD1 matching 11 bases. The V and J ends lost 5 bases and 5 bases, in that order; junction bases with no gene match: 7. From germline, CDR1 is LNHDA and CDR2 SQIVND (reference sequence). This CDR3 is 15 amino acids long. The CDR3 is CASSDGQGAWETQYF. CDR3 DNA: TGTGCCAGTAGTGACGGACAGGGGGCATGGGAGACCCAGTACTTC. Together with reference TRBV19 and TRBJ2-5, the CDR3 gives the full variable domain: DGGITQSPKYLFRKEGQNVTLSCEQNLNHDAMYWYRQDPGQGLRLIYYSQIVNDFQKGDIAEGYSVSREKKESFPLTVTSAQKNPTAFYLCASSDGQGAWETQYFGPGTRLLVL.

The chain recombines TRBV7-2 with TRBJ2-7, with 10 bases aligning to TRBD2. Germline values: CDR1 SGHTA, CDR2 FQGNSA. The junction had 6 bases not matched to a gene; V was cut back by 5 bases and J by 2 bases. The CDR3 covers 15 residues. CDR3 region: CASSLLAGTPYEQYF. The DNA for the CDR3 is TGTGCCAGCAGCCTACTAGCGGGAACCCCCTACGAGCAGTACTTC.

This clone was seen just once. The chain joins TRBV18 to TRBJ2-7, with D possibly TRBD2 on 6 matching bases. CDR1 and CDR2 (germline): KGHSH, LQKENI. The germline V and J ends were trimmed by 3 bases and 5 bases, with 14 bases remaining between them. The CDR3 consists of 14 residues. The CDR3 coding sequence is TGTGCCAGCTCACCGGGACTGTCCGGCCACGAGCAGTACTTC. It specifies CASSPGLSGHEQYF.

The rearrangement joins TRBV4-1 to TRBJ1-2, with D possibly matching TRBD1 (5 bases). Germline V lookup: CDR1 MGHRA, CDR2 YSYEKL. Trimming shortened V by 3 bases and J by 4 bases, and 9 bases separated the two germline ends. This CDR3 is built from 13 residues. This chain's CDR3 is CASSQGGGYGYTF. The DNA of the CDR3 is TGCGCCAGCAGCCAGGGGGGTGGCTATGGCTACACCTTC.

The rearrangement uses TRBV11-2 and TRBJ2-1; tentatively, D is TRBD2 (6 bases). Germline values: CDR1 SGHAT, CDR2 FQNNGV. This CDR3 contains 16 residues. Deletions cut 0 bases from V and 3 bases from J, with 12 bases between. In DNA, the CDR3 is TGTGCCAGCAGCTTAGAGGGGCGGGGATTCTACAATGAGCAGTTCTTC. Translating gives CASSLEGRGFYNEQFF.

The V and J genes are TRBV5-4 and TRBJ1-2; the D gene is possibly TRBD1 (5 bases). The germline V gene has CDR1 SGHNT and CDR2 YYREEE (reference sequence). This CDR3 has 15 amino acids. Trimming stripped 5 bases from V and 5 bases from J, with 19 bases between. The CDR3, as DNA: TGTGCCAGCAGAAAGGGCCCAGGGAAAGATTATGGCTACACCTTC. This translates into CASRKGPGKDYGYTF.

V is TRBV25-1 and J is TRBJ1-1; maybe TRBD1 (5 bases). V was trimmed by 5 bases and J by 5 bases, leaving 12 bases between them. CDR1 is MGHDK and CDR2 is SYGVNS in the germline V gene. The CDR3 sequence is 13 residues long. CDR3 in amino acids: CASSQGRFTEAFF. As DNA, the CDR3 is TGTGCCAGCAGTCAGGGTCGATTTACTGAAGCTTTCTTT.

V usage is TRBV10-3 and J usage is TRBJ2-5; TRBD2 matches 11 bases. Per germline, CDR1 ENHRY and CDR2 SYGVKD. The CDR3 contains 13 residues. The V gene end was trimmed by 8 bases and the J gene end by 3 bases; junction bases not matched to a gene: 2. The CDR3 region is CAIAGLAEETQYF. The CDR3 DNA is TGTGCCATCGCGGGACTAGCGGAAGAGACCCAGTACTTC.

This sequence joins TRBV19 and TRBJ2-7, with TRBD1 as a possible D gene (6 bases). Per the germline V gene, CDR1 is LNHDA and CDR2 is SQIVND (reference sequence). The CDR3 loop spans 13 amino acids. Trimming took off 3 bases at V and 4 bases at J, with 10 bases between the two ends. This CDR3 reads CASSILQGYEQYF. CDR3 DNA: TGTGCCAGTAGTATCCTCCAGGGGTACGAGCAGTACTTC.

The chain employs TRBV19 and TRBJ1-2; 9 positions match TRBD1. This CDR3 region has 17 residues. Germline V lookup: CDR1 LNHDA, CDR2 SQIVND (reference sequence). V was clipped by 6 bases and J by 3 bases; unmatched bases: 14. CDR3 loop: CASSPLRGTGWHYGYTF. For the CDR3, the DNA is TGTGCCAGTAGCCCCCTAAGAGGGACAGGGTGGCACTATGGCTACACCTTC. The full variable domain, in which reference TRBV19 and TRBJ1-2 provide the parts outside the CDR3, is DGGITQSPKYLFRKEGQNVTLSCEQNLNHDAMYWYRQDPGQGLRLIYYSQIVNDFQKGDIAEGYSVSREKKESFPLTVTSAQKNPTAFYLCASSPLRGTGWHYGYTFGSGTRLTVV.

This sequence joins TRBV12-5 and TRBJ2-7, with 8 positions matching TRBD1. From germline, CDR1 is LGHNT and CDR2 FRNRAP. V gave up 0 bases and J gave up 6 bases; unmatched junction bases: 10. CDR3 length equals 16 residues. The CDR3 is CASGLVLGQGAGEQYF. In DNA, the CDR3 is TGTGCTAGTGGTTTGGTACTCGGGCAGGGGGCCGGCGAGCAGTACTTC. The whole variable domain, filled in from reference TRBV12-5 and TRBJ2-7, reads DARVTQTPRHKVTEMGQEVTMRCQPILGHNTVFWYRQTMMQGLELLAYFRNRAPLDDSGMPKDRFSAEMPDATLATLKIQPSEPRDSAVYFCASGLVLGQGAGEQYFGPGTRLTVT.

CDR3 nucleotides: TGTGCCAGCAGTCTCGCGGATACGCAGTATTTT. This codes for CASSLADTQYF. The chain uses TRBV2 and TRBJ2-3; the D is unclear. V dropped 5 bases and J dropped 6 bases, with 6 bases sitting between them. Germline V gene lookup returns CDR1 SNHLY and CDR2 FYNNEI. This CDR3 contains 11 residues.

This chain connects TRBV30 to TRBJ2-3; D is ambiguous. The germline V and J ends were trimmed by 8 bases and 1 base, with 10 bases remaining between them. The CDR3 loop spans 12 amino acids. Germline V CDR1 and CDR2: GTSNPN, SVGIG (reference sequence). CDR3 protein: CAILRRTDTQYF. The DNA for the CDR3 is TGTGCCATCCTGCGTCGCACAGATACGCAGTATTTT.

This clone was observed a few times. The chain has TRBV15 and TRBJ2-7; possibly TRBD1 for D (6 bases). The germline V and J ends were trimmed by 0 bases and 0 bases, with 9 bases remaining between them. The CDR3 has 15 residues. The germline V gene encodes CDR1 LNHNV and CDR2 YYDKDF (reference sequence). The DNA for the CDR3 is TGTGCCACCAGCAGAGATATAGGGGGCTCCTACGAGCAGTACTTC. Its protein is CATSRDIGGSYEQYF.

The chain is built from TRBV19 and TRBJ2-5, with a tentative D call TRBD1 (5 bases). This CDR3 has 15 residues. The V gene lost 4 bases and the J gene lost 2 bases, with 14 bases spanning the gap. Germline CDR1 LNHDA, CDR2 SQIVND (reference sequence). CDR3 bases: TGTGCCAGTAGTACTACTTTGACAGCTCAAGAGACCCAGTACTTC. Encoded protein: CASSTTLTAQETQYF.

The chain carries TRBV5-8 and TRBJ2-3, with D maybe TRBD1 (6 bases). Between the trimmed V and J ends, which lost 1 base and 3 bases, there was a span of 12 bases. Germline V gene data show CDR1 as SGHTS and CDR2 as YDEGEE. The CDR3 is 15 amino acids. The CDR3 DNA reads TGTGCCAGCAGCTTGACTGGACAGACTACAGATACGCAGTATTTT. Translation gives CASSLTGQTTDTQYF.

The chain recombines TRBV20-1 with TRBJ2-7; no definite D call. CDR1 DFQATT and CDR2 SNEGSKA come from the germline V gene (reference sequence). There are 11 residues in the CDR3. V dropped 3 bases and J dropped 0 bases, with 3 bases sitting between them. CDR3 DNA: TGCAGTGCTAGCAGCTCCTACGAGCAGTACTTC. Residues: CSASSSYEQYF.

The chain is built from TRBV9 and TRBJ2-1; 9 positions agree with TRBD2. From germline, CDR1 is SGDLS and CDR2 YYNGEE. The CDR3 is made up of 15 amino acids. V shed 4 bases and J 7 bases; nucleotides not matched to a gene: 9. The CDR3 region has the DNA TGTGCCAGCAGCCTCCTTAGCGGGAGAAGTAATGAGCAGTTCTTC. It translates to CASSLLSGRSNEQFF.

The CDR3 protein is CASSLGLQNIQYF. The CDR3 region has the DNA TGTGCCAGCAGCCTGGGACTGCAAAACATTCAGTACTTC. V is TRBV27 and J is TRBJ2-4; D may be TRBD2 (6 bases). The CDR3 is made up of 13 amino acids. V shed 6 bases and J shed 5 bases, with 11 bases lying between them. Germline loops: CDR1 MNHEY, CDR2 SMNVEV (reference sequence).

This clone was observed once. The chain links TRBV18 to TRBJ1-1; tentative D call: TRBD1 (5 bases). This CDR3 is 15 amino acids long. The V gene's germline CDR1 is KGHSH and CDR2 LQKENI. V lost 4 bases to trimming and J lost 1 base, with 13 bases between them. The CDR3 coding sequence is TGTGCCAGCTCACAAACCCAACAGGCGAACACTGAAGCTTTCTTT. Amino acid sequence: CASSQTQQANTEAFF.